What follows are 25 T cell receptor beta chains derived from one specimen sequenced in a study of cytomegalovirus exposure and HLA in healthy donors. It was with 60 Vbeta and 13 Jbeta primers that the PCR ran. The repertoire was sequenced with immunoSEQ multiplex PCR; TCRdb's copy has only in-frame clones and lacks some. The sample contains roughly 200,000 clones, more than 65% of which appear only once. The sample was PBMCs. The receptors shown here come from a female donor in good health and CMV-seronegative.

J is TRBJ1-2 and V is TRBV6-5; D might be TRBD1 (5 bases). V shed 6 bases and J shed 7 bases, with 12 bases lying between them. CDR3 length: 12 amino acids. Germline CDR1 reads MNHEY; CDR2 reads SVGAGI. CDR3 in DNA: TGTGCCAGCAGCCCGGGGGGAGGTGGCTACACCTTC. Its translation is CASSPGGGGYTF.

This sequence joins TRBV11-2 and TRBJ2-1, with TRBD2 matching 10 bases. Trimming removed 0 bases from V and 8 bases from J; junction bases left unmatched: 19. Germline V gene lookup returns CDR1 SGHAT and CDR2 FQNNGV. The CDR3 covers 20 residues. Here the CDR3 reads CASSLDRRLAGDGVSDEQFF. The CDR3 DNA sequence: TGTGCCAGCAGCTTAGATCGAAGGCTAGCGGGAGACGGGGTTAGCGATGAGCAGTTCTTC.

The gene calls are TRBV7-6 and TRBJ2-1; no firm D call. Germline CDR1 SGHVS, CDR2 FNYEAQ. The CDR3 covers 15 residues. The ends were cut back, 2 bases at V and 2 bases at J, with 10 bases in the middle. The CDR3 here is CASSLQSPPYNEQFF. CDR3 nucleotide sequence: TGTGCCAGCAGCTTACAGTCCCCGCCCTACAATGAGCAGTTCTTC.

The gene calls are TRBV5-4 and TRBJ1-2; 8 bases agree with TRBD1. The CDR3 spans 15 residues. Per the germline V gene, CDR1 is SGHNT and CDR2 is YYREEE (reference sequence). The ends lost 6 bases at V and 1 base at J; junction bases unmatched: 8. CDR3 coding DNA: TGTGCCAGCACCAGATCAGGGGGCCGTAACTATGGCTACACCTTC. It encodes CASTRSGGRNYGYTF.

Only one count was recorded for this clone. This chain connects TRBV28 to TRBJ2-7; tentatively, D is TRBD1 (6 bases). The V gene lost 5 bases and the J gene lost 2 bases, with 25 bases spanning the gap. The germline V gene encodes CDR1 MDHEN and CDR2 SYDVKM. The CDR3 totals 18 residues. Here the CDR3 reads CASSTHLLGQFRAYEQYF. The CDR3 region has the DNA TGTGCCAGCAGTACACACCTCCTCGGACAGTTTCGAGCCTACGAGCAGTACTTC.

The table lists this clone with a few counts. This rearrangement joins TRBV5-1 to TRBJ2-7; perhaps TRBD2 as D (7 bases). CDR1 is SGHRS and CDR2 is YFSETQ in the germline V gene. This CDR3 is 14 amino acids long. V lost 4 bases, J lost 5 bases, and 16 bases lay in between. This chain's CDR3 is CASSLGAGDDEQYF. The CDR3 bases are TGCGCCAGCAGCCTGGGGGCGGGAGATGACGAGCAGTACTTC.

The V call is TRBV30, the J call TRBJ1-1; a possible D gene is TRBD1 (6 bases). The CDR3 length is 12 residues. CDR1 GTSNPN and CDR2 SVGIG come from the germline V gene (reference sequence). The V end was cut by 1 base, the J end by 3 bases, with 6 bases between. CDR3 residues: CAWSAGDTEAFF. Written as DNA, the CDR3 is TGTGCCTGGAGTGCAGGGGACACTGAAGCTTTCTTT.

The chain recombines TRBV19 with TRBJ1-1; 8 bases map to TRBD1. V was pared by 9 bases and J by 1 base, with 7 bases of the junction left unmatched. In germline, CDR1 is LNHDA, CDR2 SQIVND (reference sequence). The CDR3 spans 14 residues. This CDR3 is CASRTGFRNTEAFF. Here the CDR3 DNA reads TGTGCCAGCCGGACAGGGTTTCGGAACACTGAAGCTTTCTTT.

This chain joins TRBV7-9 and TRBJ1-1; TRBD1 is a possible D gene (6 bases). This CDR3 contains 17 residues. From germline, CDR1 is SEHNR and CDR2 FQNEAQ (reference sequence). Trimming left V 4 bases short and J 4 bases short, with 22 bases between. The CDR3 loop is CASSSQLQYTGFTEAFF. For the CDR3, the DNA is TGTGCCAGCAGCTCCCAGCTGCAATATACAGGGTTCACTGAAGCTTTCTTT.

This chain connects TRBV18 to TRBJ1-3, with 7 bases fitting TRBD1. CDR1 is KGHSH and CDR2 is LQKENI in the germline V gene. This CDR3 comprises 15 residues. Unmatched junction bases numbered 8, after V lost 6 bases and J lost 3 bases. The CDR3 is CASSPVGTVGNTIYF. CDR3 DNA sequence: TGTGCCAGCTCTCCCGTCGGGACAGTTGGAAACACCATATATTTT.

The V and J genes are TRBV9 and TRBJ1-4; no clear D gene. Per germline, CDR1 SGDLS and CDR2 YYNGEE. The CDR3 totals 14 residues. V was trimmed by 0 bases and J by 7 bases, leaving 10 bases between them. This chain's CDR3 is CASSVGRGGEKLFF. The CDR3 nucleotides read TGTGCCAGCAGCGTAGGCCGGGGTGGTGAAAAACTGTTTTTT.

The gene calls are TRBV6-6 and TRBJ1-1; 8 bases are shared with TRBD1. The junction had 0 bases not matched to a gene; V was cut back by 5 bases and J by 1 base. This CDR3 is 13 amino acids long. In germline, CDR1 is MNHNY, CDR2 SVGAGI (reference sequence). The DNA for the CDR3 is TGTGCCAGCAGTGGACAGGGGAACACTGAAGCTTTCTTT. This codes for CASSGQGNTEAFF.

This chain uses TRBV2 with TRBJ1-2; D ambiguous. Germline CDR1 SNHLY, CDR2 FYNNEI. V lost 1 base to trimming and J lost 6 bases, with 12 bases between them. There are 14 residues in the CDR3. CDR3 residues: CASSEEEGKDGYTF. Written as DNA, the CDR3 is TGTGCCAGCAGTGAAGAGGAGGGAAAGGATGGCTACACCTTC.

This chain uses TRBV5-4 with TRBJ1-4; TRBD1 matches at 7 bases. With 4 bases clipped from V and 0 bases from J, the junction kept 18 bases outside the gene matches. This CDR3 spans 20 amino acids. The germline V gene has CDR1 SGHNT and CDR2 YYREEE (reference sequence). The CDR3 DNA sequence: TGTGCCAGCAGCCTTGAACACAGGGGCCTGAAAGGGGCAACTAATGAAAAACTGTTTTTT. Translating it yields CASSLEHRGLKGATNEKLFF.

Only a few counts were recorded for this clone. J is TRBJ1-5 and V is TRBV2; 7 bases are shared with TRBD1. CDR1 and CDR2 from the germline V gene are SNHLY and FYNNEI. Germline trimming cut 5 bases from V and 5 bases from J; bases unmatched to any gene: 6. The length of the CDR3 is 14 residues. CDR3 amino acids: CASSLGGGYQPQHF. CDR3 nucleotide sequence: TGTGCCAGCAGTCTCGGAGGGGGCTATCAGCCCCAGCATTTT.

CDR3 coding DNA: TGCGCCAGCAGCCTTCGACAGGGTATGGCCAATGAGCAGTTCTTC. Translated, it gives CASSLRQGMANEQFF. The J gene is TRBJ2-1, the V gene TRBV5-1; 7 bases are shared with TRBD1. This CDR3 has 15 amino acids. CDR1 and CDR2 (germline): SGHRS, YFSETQ. With 4 bases clipped from V and 6 bases from J, the junction kept 10 bases outside the gene matches. The whole variable domain, filled in from reference TRBV5-1 and TRBJ2-1, reads KAGVTQTPRYLIKTRGQQVTLSCSPISGHRSVSWYQQTPGQGLQFLFEYFSETQRNKGNFPGRFSGRQFSNSRSEMNVSTLELGDSALYLCASSLRQGMANEQFFGPGTRLTVL.

The rearrangement links TRBV6-1 to TRBJ2-3; weak D call: TRBD1 (5 bases). Germline CDR1 reads MNHNS; CDR2 reads SASEGT. Deletions cut 7 bases from V and 2 bases from J, with 10 bases between. This CDR3 is built from 13 residues. The CDR3 DNA reads TGTGCCAGCAAACAGGACCACACAGATACGCAGTATTTT. Translating it yields CASKQDHTDTQYF.

The chain links TRBV9 to TRBJ1-4, with 10 bases identical to TRBD1. The CDR3 extends over 17 amino acids. CDR1 and CDR2 from the germline V gene are SGDLS and YYNGEE. V dropped 0 bases and J dropped 6; count of bases not matched to a gene: 8. CDR3 coding DNA: TGTGCCAGCAGCGTAGCCCCCCCCGGGACAGGGGATGAAAAACTGTTTTTT. As protein: CASSVAPPGTGDEKLFF.

The chain recombines TRBV9 with TRBJ1-2, with 7 bases that match TRBD1. V dropped 4 bases and J dropped 4; count of bases not matched to a gene: 7. The CDR3 covers 14 residues. Per germline, CDR1 SGDLS and CDR2 YYNGEE. Here the CDR3 DNA reads TGTGCCAGCAGCCCCCGGGACAGATTCTATGGCTACACCTTC. Translation gives CASSPRDRFYGYTF.

The table lists this clone with a few counts. The chain has TRBV7-9 and TRBJ1-1; D call uncertain. V was clipped by 0 bases and J by 1 base, with 6 bases between them. The CDR3 covers 14 residues. Per germline, CDR1 SEHNR and CDR2 FQNEAQ (reference sequence). The DNA of the CDR3 is TGTGCCAGCAGCTTAGCGAGAGCGAACACTGAAGCTTTCTTT. This codes for CASSLARANTEAFF. The complete variable domain, with remaining parts taken from reference TRBV7-9 and TRBJ1-1, reads DTGVSQNPRHKITKRGQNVTFRCDPISEHNRLYWYRQTLGQGPEFLTYFQNEAQLEKSRLLSDRFSAERPKGSFSTLEIQRTEQGDSAMYLCASSLARANTEAFFGQGTRLTVV.

The genes are TRBV2 and TRBJ1-5; TRBD1 aligns across 7 bases. CDR3 size: 15 residues. Germline CDR1 and CDR2: SNHLY and FYNNEI. The junction had 3 bases not matched to a gene; V was cut back by 1 base and J by 3 bases. CDR3 amino acids: CASSEGTGPNQPQHF. The CDR3 DNA sequence: TGTGCCAGCAGTGAAGGGACAGGTCCCAATCAGCCCCAGCATTTT. Full variable domain (outside the CDR3, taken from reference TRBV2 and TRBJ1-5): EPEVTQTPSHQVTQMGQEVILRCVPISNHLYFYWYRQILGQKVEFLVSFYNNEISEKSEIFDDQFSVERPDGSNFTLKIRSTKLEDSAMYFCASSEGTGPNQPQHFGDGTRLSIL.

The rearrangement joins TRBV5-6 to TRBJ2-1; no firm D call. V shed 3 bases and J shed 5 bases, with 12 bases lying between them. The CDR3 contains 14 residues. The germline CDR1 and CDR2 sequences are SGHDT and YYEEEE. CDR3 amino acids: CASSSPALNNEQFF. The DNA for the CDR3 is TGTGCCAGCAGCTCCCCAGCACTAAACAATGAGCAGTTCTTC.

The J gene is TRBJ1-2, the V gene TRBV11-2; D perhaps matches TRBD1 (5 bases). V lost 5 bases and J lost 1, with 14 bases in between. The CDR3 runs to 15 residues. CDR1 and CDR2 from the germline V gene are SGHAT and FQNNGV. The CDR3 protein is CASSRNSDSNYGYTF. Written as DNA, the CDR3 is TGTGCCAGCAGCCGAAACTCAGACAGTAACTATGGCTACACCTTC.

The genes are TRBV5-1 and TRBJ1-6; TRBD1 matches 7 bases. V was pared by 1 base and J by 8 bases, with 0 bases of the junction left unmatched. The CDR3 sequence is 13 residues long. Germline V gene lookup returns CDR1 SGHRS and CDR2 YFSETQ. The CDR3 DNA reads as TGCGCCAGCAGCTTGACAGGGGATTCACCCCTCCACTTT. Encoded protein: CASSLTGDSPLHF.

V and J are TRBV5-1 and TRBJ2-7; 7 bases are shared with TRBD1. The CDR3 totals 14 residues. Germline V lookup: CDR1 SGHRS, CDR2 YFSETQ. The J segment lost 6 bases and the V segment lost 4 bases, leaving 10 bases of the junction unmatched. The CDR3 reads CASSPGTDPLEQYF. DNA of the CDR3: TGCGCCAGCAGCCCAGGGACAGATCCTCTCGAGCAGTACTTC.